There are a few counts of the clone carrying this T cell receptor (beta chain). The junction had 3 bases not matched to a gene; V was cut back by 4 bases and J by 4 bases. This CDR3 has 14 residues. Germline CDR1 and CDR2: MNHNY and SVGAGI (reference sequence). The data were taken from a study of beta chain features in type 1 diabetes. The whole isolated RNA underwent reverse transcription, so sequencing captured expressed TCRB transcripts. Assay: immunoSEQ multiplex PCR; the TCRdb copy retains only in-frame clones and omits some. In the table there are 300,000 to 400,000 clones, around an eighth of which are singletons.

This TCR derives from a man younger than 30 in good health. Source material: naive CD4+ T cells from blood. The chain joins TRBV6-6 to TRBJ2-5; 10 bases map to TRBD1. CDR3: CASSFRTGGETQYF. In DNA form, the CDR3 reads TGTGCCAGCAGTTTCAGGACAGGGGGAGAGACCCAGTACTTC.